This is a list of T cell receptor beta chains from one sample in a study of human T cells and chemical hapten exposure. In TCRdb, the RACE reads were re-called with MiXCR into one record per CDR3 protein. The sample carries some 350,000 distinct CDR3 sequences, roughly 6.3% recorded once. The specimen was whole blood, collected in connection with sensitization to the hapten diphenylcyclopropenone (DPC). The receptor set was obtained from a woman in her late teens or twenties with alopecia areata. Some clones in this sample may be carry-over from other donors' samples. CDR3s include the opening cysteine and the closing phenylalanine or tryptophan.

v_gene | CDR3aa
TRBV29-1 | CSVEYSGVTEAFF
TRBV7-9 | CASTQTSSYNEQFF
TRBV5-4 | CASSLGGIAEAFF
TRBV29-1 | CSVGSGQGSGETQYF
TRBV6-5 | CASSYSRAGGSNQPQHF
TRBV7-2 | CASSLERGIYEQYF
TRBV5-1 | CASSLVARGASNYGYTF
TRBV10-2 | CASSESPGFEAFF
TRBV6-5 | CASSVSNSPLHF
TRBV5-1 | CASKVQGRMNTEAFF
TRBV27 | CASSLGQFPEAFF
TRBV18 | CASSPYTGPSDVAQHF
TRBV7-9 | CASTRGGGGRPETQYF
TRBV7-2 | CASSPTAGNTDTQYF
TRBV7-3 | CASSPTSRSYNEQFF
TRBV2 | CASRDRATEAFF
TRBV3-1 | CASSQPIIQGLSAYQPQHF
TRBV5-1 | CASSSGLAGDTQYF
TRBV4-1 | CASSHRTGSNQPQHF
TRBV3-1 | CASSQIFGGLARDTQYF
TRBV5-5 | CASSSYHRNYEQYF
TRBV27 | CASSLQGARDTEAFF
TRBV29-1 | CSVEYTDRANTGELFF
TRBV18 | CASSPGTEDEKLFF
TRBV7-2 | CASSLSGGEDTQYF
TRBV6-1 | CASSERGIFMNTEAFF
TRBV2 | CASCERPTGPLNTEAFF
TRBV6-2/TRBV6-3 | CASSYSKAAPRTEAFF
TRBV6-6 | CASSDHRGLGADTQYF
TRBV9 | CASGGDSGNTIYF